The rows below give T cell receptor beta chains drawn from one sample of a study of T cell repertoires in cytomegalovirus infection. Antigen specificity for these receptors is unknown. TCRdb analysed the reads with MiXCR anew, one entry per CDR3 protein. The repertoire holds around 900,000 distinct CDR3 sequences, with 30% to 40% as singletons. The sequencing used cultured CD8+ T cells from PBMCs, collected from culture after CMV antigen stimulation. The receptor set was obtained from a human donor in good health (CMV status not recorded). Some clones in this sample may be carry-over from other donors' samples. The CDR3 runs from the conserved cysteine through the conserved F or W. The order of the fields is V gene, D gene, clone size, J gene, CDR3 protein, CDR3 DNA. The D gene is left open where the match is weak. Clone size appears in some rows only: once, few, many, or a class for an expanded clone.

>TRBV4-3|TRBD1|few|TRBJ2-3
CASSPGQGLSDTQYF
TGCGCCAGCAGCCCGGGACAGGGTCTGTCAGATACGCAGTATTTT
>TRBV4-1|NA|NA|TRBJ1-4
CASSPRSGWQAAEKLFF
TGCGCCAGCAGCCCCCGTTCGGGGTGGCAGGCGGCCGAAAAACTGTTTTTT
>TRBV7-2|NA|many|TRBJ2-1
CASSLALGGSSYNEQFF
TGTGCCAGCAGCTTAGCCCTTGGGGGGAGCTCCTACAATGAGCAGTTCTTC
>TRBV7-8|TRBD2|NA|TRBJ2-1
CASSLPTSGYNEQFF
TGTGCCAGCAGCTTACCCACTAGCGGATACAATGAGCAGTTCTTC
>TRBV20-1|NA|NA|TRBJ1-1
CSARGPSGTEAFF
TGCAGTGCTAGGGGACCTTCCGGGACTGAAGCTTTCTTT
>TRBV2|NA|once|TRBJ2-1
CASSEGGQGFYNEQFF
TGTGCCAGCAGTGAAGGAGGGCAGGGTTTCTACAATGAGCAGTTCTTC
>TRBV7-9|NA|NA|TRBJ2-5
CASSFPSWDRSETQYF
TGTGCCAGCAGCTTTCCCTCTTGGGACCGTTCAGAGACCCAGTACTTC
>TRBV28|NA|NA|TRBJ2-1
CASSLVVGELDEQFF
TGTGCCAGCAGTTTAGTCGTAGGGGAGTTGGATGAGCAGTTCTTC
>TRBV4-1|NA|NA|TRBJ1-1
CASSQEIPGASSLGNTEAFF
TGCGCCAGCAGCCAAGAAATCCCAGGGGCCTCGTCCCTTGGGAACACTGAAGCTTTCTTT
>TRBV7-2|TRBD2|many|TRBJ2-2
CASSFPKEYSGGGDTGELFF
TGTGCCAGCAGCTTCCCAAAGGAATATAGCGGGGGGGGTGACACCGGGGAGCTGTTTTTT
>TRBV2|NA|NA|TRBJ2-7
CASSVQGGTYEQYF
TGTGCCAGCAGTGTACAGGGAGGAACCTACGAGCAGTACTTC
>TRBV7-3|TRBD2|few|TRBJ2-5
CATSPGLVPYQETQYF
TGTGCCACCTCCCCGGGACTAGTGCCATACCAAGAGACCCAGTACTTC
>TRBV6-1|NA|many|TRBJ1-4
CASSDSPGPSGEKLFF
TGTGCCAGCAGCGATTCTCCGGGACCTAGTGGTGAAAAACTGTTTTTT
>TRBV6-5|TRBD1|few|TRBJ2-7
CASSRGTGKSYEQYF
TGTGCCAGCAGTCGAGGGACAGGGAAATCCTACGAGCAGTACTTC
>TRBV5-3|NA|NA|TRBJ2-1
CASNGLGWGEQFF
TGTGCCAGCAATGGCCTCGGATGGGGTGAGCAGTTCTTC
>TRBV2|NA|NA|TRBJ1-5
CASSDLGIDQPQHF
TGTGCCAGCAGTGACTTGGGGATTGATCAGCCCCAGCATTTT
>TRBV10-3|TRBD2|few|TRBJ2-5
CATPGLARETQYF
TGTGCCACCCCGGGACTAGCGAGGGAGACCCAGTACTTC
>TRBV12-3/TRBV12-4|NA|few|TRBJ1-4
CASSPGGSDEKLFF
TGTGCCAGCAGTCCGGGTGGCTCGGATGAAAAACTGTTTTTT
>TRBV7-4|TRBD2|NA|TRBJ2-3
CVSSLDPTGGKDTQYF
TGTGTCAGCAGCTTAGATCCGACGGGGGGGAAAGATACGCAGTATTTT
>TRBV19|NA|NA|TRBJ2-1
CASAWGRRSDEQFF
TGTGCCAGCGCATGGGGGCGTCGGTCCGATGAGCAGTTCTTC
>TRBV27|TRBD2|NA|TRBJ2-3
CASSLGRGGDTQYF
TGTGCCAGCAGTTTGGGAAGGGGAGGGGATACGCAGTATTTT
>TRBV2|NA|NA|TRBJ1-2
CASQNMYGYTF
TGTGCCAGCCAAAATATGTATGGCTACACCTTC
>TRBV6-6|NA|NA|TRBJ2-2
CASEGDSNTGELFF
TGTGCCAGCGAAGGTGATTCGAACACCGGGGAGCTGTTTTTT
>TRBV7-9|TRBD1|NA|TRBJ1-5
CASSLNEGAMVQPQHF
TGTGCCAGCAGCTTAAACGAGGGGGCGATGGTTCAGCCCCAGCATTTT
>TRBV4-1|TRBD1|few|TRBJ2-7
CASSQGPGQGLEEQYF
TGCGCCAGCAGCCAAGGACCGGGACAGGGACTTGAAGAGCAGTACTTC
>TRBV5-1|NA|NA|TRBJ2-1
CASRNGGDSYNEQFF
TGCGCCAGCAGGAATGGAGGGGATTCCTACAATGAGCAGTTCTTC
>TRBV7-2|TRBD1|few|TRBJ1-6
CASSALRGTDHSPLHF
TGTGCCAGCAGTGCACTGCGGGGGACAGACCATTCACCCCTCCACTTT
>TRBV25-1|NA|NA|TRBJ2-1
CASSDVGTEQFF
TGTGCCAGCAGTGATGTTGGGACTGAGCAGTTCTTC
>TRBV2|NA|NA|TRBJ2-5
CASSGGAVETQYF
TGTGCCAGCAGTGGAGGAGCGGTAGAGACCCAGTACTTC
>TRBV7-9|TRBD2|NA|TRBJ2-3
CATPSGDSTDTQYF
TGTGCCACCCCCAGCGGGGACAGCACAGATACGCAGTATTTT
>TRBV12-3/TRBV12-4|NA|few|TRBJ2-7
CASSLALKAYEQYF
TGTGCCAGCAGTTTGGCCTTGAAGGCCTACGAGCAGTACTTC
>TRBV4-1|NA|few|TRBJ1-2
CASSQEEAATYGYTF
TGCGCCAGCAGCCAAGAGGAAGCAGCGACTTATGGCTACACCTTC
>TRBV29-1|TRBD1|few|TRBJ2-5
CSARGTGEETQYF
TGCAGCGCCCGGGGGACAGGGGAGGAGACCCAGTACTTC
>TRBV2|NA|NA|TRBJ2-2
CASGRSGGEETGELFF
TGTGCCAGCGGCAGAAGCGGAGGGGAAGAGACCGGGGAGCTGTTTTTT
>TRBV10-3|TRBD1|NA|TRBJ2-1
CAISRQGGQNYNEQFF
TGTGCCATCAGTAGACAGGGGGGTCAAAACTACAATGAGCAGTTCTTC
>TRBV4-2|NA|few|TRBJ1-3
CASSQDSLTRNTIYF
TGTGCCAGCAGCCAAGATTCCTTAACTAGAAACACCATATATTTT
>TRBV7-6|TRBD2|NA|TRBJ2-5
CASSLRTSGGSETQYF
TGTGCCAGCAGCTTACGGACTAGCGGGGGGTCAGAGACCCAGTACTTC
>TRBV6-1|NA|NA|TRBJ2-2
CASIRTAANTGELFF
TGTGCCAGCATAAGGACAGCCGCGAACACCGGGGAGCTGTTTTTT
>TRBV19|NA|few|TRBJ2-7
CASSSGLRSSYEQYF
TGTGCCAGTAGTTCGGGACTCCGGAGCTCCTACGAGCAGTACTTC
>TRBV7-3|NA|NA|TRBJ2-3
CASSLKQGLSSDTQYF
TGTGCCAGCAGCTTAAAGCAGGGGTTATCGTCAGATACGCAGTATTTT
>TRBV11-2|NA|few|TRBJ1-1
CASSLVVREEDTEAFF
TGTGCCAGCAGCTTAGTCGTCAGGGAGGAGGACACTGAAGCTTTCTTT
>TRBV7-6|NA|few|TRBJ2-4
CASSLAPGPKNIQYF
TGTGCCAGCAGCTTAGCCCCAGGGCCCAAAAACATTCAGTACTTC
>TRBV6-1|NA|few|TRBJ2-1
CASSLEVSAAYNEQFF
TGTGCCAGCAGTCTTGAGGTTAGCGCCGCCTACAATGAGCAGTTCTTC
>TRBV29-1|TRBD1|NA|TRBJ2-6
CSVGDRVSGANVLTF
TGCAGCGTTGGGGACAGGGTCTCTGGGGCCAACGTCCTGACTTTC
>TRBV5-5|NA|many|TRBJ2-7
CASSLGVGTYEQYF
TGTGCCAGCAGCTTGGGGGTCGGAACCTACGAGCAGTACTTC
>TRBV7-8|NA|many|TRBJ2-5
CASSFGGLQETQYF
TGTGCCAGCAGCTTTGGAGGACTACAAGAGACCCAGTACTTC
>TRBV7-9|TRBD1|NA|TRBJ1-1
CASSPRTGGDTEAFF
TGTGCCAGCAGCCCAAGGACAGGGGGGGACACTGAAGCTTTCTTT
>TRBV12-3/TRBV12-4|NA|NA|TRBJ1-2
CASSPPGAFNGYTF
TGTGCCAGCAGTCCACCAGGGGCGTTCAATGGCTACACCTTC
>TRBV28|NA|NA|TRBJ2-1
CASSLHNSYNEQFF
TGTGCCAGCAGTTTGCACAACTCCTACAATGAGCAGTTCTTC
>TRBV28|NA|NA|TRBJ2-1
CASSLSIQGAYNEQFF
TGTGCCAGCAGTTTAAGCATCCAGGGTGCCTACAATGAGCAGTTCTTC
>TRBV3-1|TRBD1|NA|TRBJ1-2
CASSPGTGGRTEPPNYGYTF
TGTGCCAGCAGTCCCGGGACAGGGGGCCGTACAGAACCCCCTAACTATGGCTACACCTTC
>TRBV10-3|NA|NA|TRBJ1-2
CAISGRVGYGYTF
TGTGCCATCAGTGGTAGAGTCGGTTATGGCTACACCTTC
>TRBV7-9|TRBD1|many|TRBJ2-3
CASSPSTGPRGTQYF
TGTGCCAGCAGCCCGTCGACAGGGCCTCGGGGTACGCAGTATTTT
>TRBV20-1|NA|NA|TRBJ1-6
CSAGESSYNSPLHF
TGCAGTGCTGGAGAGAGCTCCTATAATTCACCCCTCCACTTT
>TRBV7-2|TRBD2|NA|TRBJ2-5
CASSTGSGGAGAQYF
TGTGCCAGCAGTACCGGTAGCGGGGGGGCTGGAGCCCAGTACTTC